This is a list of T cell receptor beta chains from one sample in a study of blood T cell repertoires in COVID-19. The assay was immunoSEQ multiplex PCR, and TCRdb's table has in-frame clones only and misses some. The sample has more than 95,000 clones, roughly 89% seen once; the top ten hold less than 6.5%. The specimen was peripheral blood. Receptors were obtained from a human donor in a cohort sampled during active COVID-19. CDR3s include the opening cysteine and the closing phenylalanine or tryptophan. D genes are given only for firm matches. The size entry is marked missing in some rows and otherwise reads once, few, many or a size class.

d_call	clone_size	v_call	j_call	cdr3_aa	cdr3_nt
.	few	TRBV4-3	TRBJ1-1	CASSQSYPREGTEAFF	TGCGCCAGCAGCCAATCCTACCCCAGGGAGGGCACTGAAGCTTTCTTT
TRBD1	.	TRBV30	TRBJ1-1	CAWSVVDRGHTEAFF	TGTGCCTGGAGTGTAGTAGACAGGGGGCATACTGAAGCTTTCTTT
TRBD1	.	TRBV18	TRBJ1-1	CASSPTGTGVGTEAFF	TGTGCCAGCTCACCTACCGGGACAGGTGTTGGAACTGAAGCTTTCTTT
TRBD2	once	TRBV5-6	TRBJ2-1	CASSLSPSGSYNEQFF	TGTGCCAGCAGCTTGTCTCCTAGCGGGAGTTACAATGAGCAGTTCTTC
TRBD1	.	TRBV11-3	TRBJ2-1	CASSLERGPYNEQFF	TGTGCCAGCAGCTTAGAAAGGGGGCCCTACAATGAGCAGTTCTTC
TRBD1	.	TRBV12-3/TRBV12-4	TRBJ1-2	CASSIGTGNGYTF	TGTGCCAGCAGCATCGGGACAGGGAATGGCTACACCTTC
.	few	TRBV7-9	TRBJ1-1	CASGPQGLGNTEAFF	TGTGCCAGCGGACCACAGGGTTTAGGGAACACTGAAGCTTTCTTT
TRBD1	.	TRBV5-6	TRBJ2-2	CASSSPGTGLTGELFF	TGTGCCAGCAGCTCGCCCGGGACAGGGCTCACCGGGGAGCTGTTTTTT
.	.	TRBV9	TRBJ2-3	CASSVAQGDTQYF	TGTGCCAGCAGCGTAGCTCAGGGAGATACGCAGTATTTT
.	few	TRBV11-3	TRBJ1-3	CATSYMGNTIYF	TGTGCCACCTCGTACATGGGAAACACCATATATTTT
.	.	TRBV7-9	TRBJ1-1	CASSLEQNTEAFF	TGTGCCAGCAGCTTAGAACAGAACACTGAAGCTTTCTTT
.	.	TRBV18	TRBJ2-7	CASSPAGKLYEQYF	TGTGCCAGCTCACCAGCGGGAAAACTCTACGAGCAGTACTTC
.	.	TRBV11-3	TRBJ1-1	CASSLARHTEAFF	TGTGCCAGCAGCTTAGCTCGTCACACTGAAGCTTTCTTT
TRBD1	few	TRBV5-1	TRBJ1-6	CASSLQGANSPLHF	TGCGCCAGCAGCTTACAGGGGGCCAATTCACCCCTCCACTTT
.	.	TRBV28	TRBJ2-1	CASNYQDRYNEQFF	TGTGCCAGCAACTACCAGGACAGATACAATGAGCAGTTCTTC